Below, 32 T cell receptor beta chains from the same sample are listed, as sequenced in a study of blood T cell repertoires in COVID-19 (dated by TCRdb to 2018 to 2021). The library was generated by the immunoSEQ multiplex PCR assay. The immuneACCESS repertoire file appears here via TCRdb, limited to in-frame rearrangements. These files lack a portion of the clones; in checked studies, under half of the deficit traces to unresolved V genes, and the cause of the others is not known. This sample gives almost 200,000 clones in total; 80% to 90% of them show up just once. The ten largest clones take up 0.75% to 0.95% of the sample. The material sequenced was peripheral blood. The receptor source for this set is a woman aged 70-85 years with acute or convalescent COVID-19.

The rearrangement joins TRBV28 to TRBJ2-2, with D maybe TRBD1 (5 bases). From germline, CDR1 is MDHEN and CDR2 SYDVKM. Trimming removed 5 bases from V and 4 bases from J, with 14 bases in between. This CDR3 has 15 residues. The CDR3 DNA is TGTGCCAGCAGTGGTGCAGGGTCGAGCACCGGGGAGCTGTTTTTT. Encoded protein: CASSGAGSSTGELFF.

The chain carries TRBV5-1 and TRBJ2-7; D is uncertain. Germline CDR1 is SGHRS and CDR2 is YFSETQ. V was pared by 3 bases and J by 0 bases, with 10 bases between. The CDR3 spans 14 residues. DNA of the CDR3: TGCGCCAGCAGCTCTGACATAACCTCCTACGAGCAGTACTTC. Translation gives CASSSDITSYEQYF.

The genes are TRBV3-1 (or the pseudogene TRBV3-2) and TRBJ2-1; 13 positions match TRBD2. After removal of 0 bases from V and 8 bases from J, the junction contained 4 bases not matched to a gene. Germline values: CDR1 LGHDT, CDR2 YNNKEL (reference sequence). The CDR3 is made up of 16 amino acids. For the CDR3, the DNA is TGTGCCAGCAGCCAAGAAGGACTAGCGGGAGTCGATGAGCAGTTCTTC. It yields the protein CASSQEGLAGVDEQFF.

The chain joins TRBV2 to TRBJ2-1; TRBD2 aligns across 10 bases. Germline assignment: CDR1 SNHLY and CDR2 FYNNEI. This CDR3 is 12 amino acids long. With V trimmed by 5 bases and J by 15 bases, 7 bases remained unmatched. The CDR3 nucleotides read TGTGCCAGCAGTATGACTAGCGGGTTGCCGTTCTTC. Its translation is CASSMTSGLPFF. Looking up the rest from reference TRBV2 and TRBJ2-1 gives the full variable domain: EPEVTQTPSHQVTQMGQEVILRCVPISNHLYFYWYRQILGQKVEFLVSFYNNEISEKSEIFDDQFSVERPDGSNFTLKIRSTKLEDSAMYFCASSMTSGLPFFGPGTRLTVL.

The chain employs TRBV11-3 and TRBJ2-1; 10 nucleotides agree with TRBD2. This CDR3 is 20 amino acids long. Germline trimming cut 5 bases from V and 4 bases from J; bases unmatched to any gene: 20. In germline, CDR1 is SGHNT, CDR2 YENEEA. As DNA, the CDR3 is TGTGCCAGCAGCCGTCGTGGCCAGGGCCTAGCGGGAGCGTTATACAATGAGCAGTTCTTC. Amino acids: CASSRRGQGLAGALYNEQFF.

The chain links TRBV19 to TRBJ2-6; 8 positions match TRBD1. This CDR3 is 18 amino acids long. From germline, CDR1 is LNHDA and CDR2 SQIVND (reference sequence). With 3 bases clipped from V and 0 bases from J, the junction kept 7 bases outside the gene matches. The CDR3 DNA sequence: TGTGCCAGTAGTATTAAGGGACAGGATAACTCTGGGGCCAACGTCCTGACTTTC. It is translated as CASSIKGQDNSGANVLTF.

The V call is TRBV7-2, the J call TRBJ2-3; the D is unclear. Trimming took off 1 base at V and 1 base at J, with 9 bases between the two ends. Germline V gives CDR1 SGHTA, CDR2 FQGNSA. CDR3 length equals 15 residues. The CDR3 region is CASSLDGGRTDTQYF. The CDR3 DNA is TGTGCCAGCAGCTTAGACGGCGGTCGCACAGATACGCAGTATTTT.

The chain recombines TRBV9 with TRBJ1-1, with 10 positions matching TRBD1. The V gene's germline CDR1 is SGDLS and CDR2 YYNGEE. J lost 1 base, V lost 3 bases, and 3 bases had no gene match. CDR3 length: 15 residues. CDR3 coding DNA: TGTGCCAGCAGCGCGACAGGGGGCGCGAACACTGAAGCTTTCTTT. It codes for CASSATGGANTEAFF.

The gene calls are TRBV5-1 and TRBJ2-7; 10 bases align to TRBD2. Germline V gene data show CDR1 as SGHRS and CDR2 as YFSETQ. The length of the CDR3 is 15 residues. Trimming cost V 1 base and J 2 bases; bases outside gene matches: 3. The CDR3 here is CASSLTTSGTYEQYF. CDR3 coding DNA: TGCGCCAGCAGCTTGACTACTAGCGGGACCTACGAGCAGTACTTC.

This chain links TRBV18 with TRBJ1-3; 7 nucleotides match TRBD1. Trimming took 3 bases from V and 0 from J; bases not matched to a gene: 2. In germline, CDR1 is KGHSH, CDR2 LQKENI. The CDR3 length is 15 residues. The CDR3 region is CASSPDRSSGNTIYF. In nucleotides, the CDR3 is TGTGCCAGCTCACCGGACAGGAGCTCTGGAAACACCATATATTTT.

This chain links TRBV11-3 with TRBJ2-5; a possible D gene is TRBD1 (5 bases). The germline CDR1 and CDR2 sequences are SGHNT and YENEEA. The V gene lost 6 bases and the J gene lost 0 bases, with 8 bases spanning the gap. This CDR3 contains 13 residues. CDR3 loop: CASSLTDQETQYF. DNA of the CDR3: TGTGCCAGCAGTTTGACAGACCAAGAGACCCAGTACTTC.

This clone has only one observation. The rearrangement uses TRBV7-8 and TRBJ1-5, with D uncertain. Germline CDR1 SGHVS, CDR2 FQNEAQ. Between the trimmed V and J ends, which lost 2 bases and 8 bases, there was a span of 19 bases. This CDR3 is built from 16 residues. The CDR3 coding sequence is TGTGCCAGCAGCTTAAATCGAGCGAGGCAGTTGGAGCCCCAGCATTTT. Translated: CASSLNRARQLEPQHF.

Comment on this clone: At one boundary the junction diverges from the germline segment, which might be a read error. This sequence joins TRBV20-1 and TRBJ2-1; D remains unclear. The CDR3 length is 9 residues. CDR1 DFQATT and CDR2 SNEGSKA come from the germline V gene (reference sequence). The CDR3 spells CRVYNEQFF. CDR3 DNA sequence: TGTCGTGTCTACAATGAGCAGTTCTTC.

The chain combines TRBV10-3 with TRBJ1-3, with TRBD1 matching over 7 bases. The CDR3 consists of 13 residues. V was pared by 6 bases and J by 2 bases, with 1 base of the junction left unmatched. Germline-derived CDR1 and CDR2 are ENHRY and SYGVKD. The CDR3: CAIRQGAGNTIYF. The CDR3 DNA sequence: TGTGCCATCAGGCAGGGGGCTGGAAACACCATATATTTT.

This chain connects TRBV28 to TRBJ2-6, with 8 bases fitting TRBD1. Trimming took 4 bases from V and 0 from J; bases not matched to a gene: 8. Germline V gene data show CDR1 as MDHEN and CDR2 as SYDVKM. The CDR3 extends over 18 amino acids. The CDR3 here is CASSSRTGISSGANVLTF. The CDR3 region has the DNA TGTGCCAGCAGTTCACGGACAGGGATTTCCTCTGGGGCCAACGTCCTGACTTTC.

The chain has TRBV7-6 and TRBJ1-4; 7 bases fit TRBD1. Germline lookup yields CDR1 SGHVS and CDR2 FNYEAQ. The CDR3 is made up of 14 amino acids. V trimming: 4 bases; J trimming: 1 base; junction bases outside the gene matches: 0. Here the CDR3 DNA reads TGTGCCAGCAGCTGGACAGGAACTAATGAAAAACTGTTTTTT. It is translated as CASSWTGTNEKLFF.

V gene TRBV24-1 combines with J gene TRBJ1-5; 7 nucleotides agree with TRBD1. Trimming removed 4 bases from V and 11 bases from J; junction bases left unmatched: 16. Per the germline V gene, CDR1 is KGHDR and CDR2 is SFDVKD. CDR3 length: 16 amino acids. CDR3 in amino acids: CATSDPRDSPFESQHF. In nucleotides, the CDR3 is TGTGCCACCAGTGACCCCCGGGACAGCCCTTTCGAGTCCCAGCATTTT.

This chain connects TRBV27 to TRBJ2-1; D is undetermined. The CDR3 covers 15 residues. V was clipped by 6 bases and J by 4 bases, with 16 bases between them. CDR1 and CDR2 (germline): MNHEY, SMNVEV (reference sequence). CDR3 sequence: CASSPPSNSYNEQFF. The DNA for the CDR3 is TGTGCCAGCAGCCCCCCTTCTAATTCTTACAATGAGCAGTTCTTC.

This rearrangement joins TRBV29-1 to TRBJ2-1; 9 bases are a match to TRBD2. V trimming: 1 base; J trimming: 4 bases; junction bases outside the gene matches: 11. Germline V lookup: CDR1 SQVTM, CDR2 ANQGSEA. This CDR3 comprises 17 residues. The CDR3 region is CSVEGSRTSAAYNEQFF. CDR3 DNA: TGCAGCGTTGAAGGATCTAGGACTAGCGCGGCTTACAATGAGCAGTTCTTC.

This clone was observed once. The chain employs TRBV3-1 (or the pseudogene TRBV3-2) and TRBJ2-3; possibly TRBD2 for D (5 bases). Germline V gives CDR1 LGHDT, CDR2 YNNKEL (reference sequence). V was shortened by 3 bases and J by 3 bases, with 19 bases between the two germline ends. This CDR3 has 17 residues. CDR3: CASSHTTHGRGTDTQYF. DNA of the CDR3: TGTGCCAGCAGCCACACCACCCACGGGCGCGGGACAGATACGCAGTATTTT.

The gene calls are TRBV12-3 or TRBV12-4 and TRBJ1-1; 8 nucleotides line up with TRBD1. The CDR3 sequence is 13 residues long. V was pared by 2 bases and J by 5 bases, with 1 base of the junction left unmatched. The CDR3 spells CASSLQGATEAFF. CDR3 DNA sequence: TGTGCCAGCAGTTTACAGGGGGCAACTGAAGCTTTCTTT.

This chain joins TRBV5-1 and TRBJ1-2, with TRBD1 identical over 10 bases. CDR3 length equals 13 residues. Germline trimming cut 5 bases from V and 8 bases from J; bases unmatched to any gene: 6. Germline V gene data show CDR1 as SGHRS and CDR2 as YFSETQ. CDR3 nucleotide sequence: TGCGCCAGCAGTCCGGACAGGGGGAAGGGCTACACCTTC. Protein product: CASSPDRGKGYTF.

This clone was detected a few times. J is TRBJ2-2 and V is TRBV19; perhaps TRBD1 as D (6 bases). This CDR3 region has 15 residues. The V gene's germline CDR1 is LNHDA and CDR2 SQIVND (reference sequence). V gave up 9 bases and J gave up 2 bases, with 16 bases separating them. CDR3 sequence reads: CASRLGTINTGELFF. CDR3 bases: TGTGCCAGCCGGCTTGGGACAATTAACACCGGGGAGCTGTTTTTT.

The chain uses TRBV2 and TRBJ1-1; 7 nucleotides match TRBD1. The V gene's germline CDR1 is SNHLY and CDR2 FYNNEI. J gave up 2 bases and V 8 bases, and 11 bases lay outside the gene matches. The CDR3 length is 15 residues. Here the CDR3 DNA reads TGTGCCAGCCAAAGAGGGACAGTCCTCAACACTGAAGCTTTCTTT. This sequence encodes CASQRGTVLNTEAFF.

This chain connects TRBV7-2 to TRBJ2-1; 15 bases fit TRBD2. Per the germline V gene, CDR1 is SGHTA and CDR2 is FQGNSA. The CDR3 is 14 residues long. J was trimmed by 9 bases and V by 5 bases; bases with no gene match: 2. The CDR3 nucleotides are TGTGCCAGCAGCGGGGGACTAGCGGGAGGTGAGCAGTTCTTC. The encoded protein is CASSGGLAGGEQFF.

The V gene is TRBV28, the J gene TRBJ1-5; D call uncertain. CDR1 is MDHEN, CDR2 SYDVKM, per germline. This CDR3 spans 14 amino acids. Trimming removed 2 bases at V and 2 bases at J, with 7 bases between. The DNA for the CDR3 is TGTGCCAGCAGTTTAACTCGGGGCAATCAGCCCCAGCATTTT. Residues: CASSLTRGNQPQHF. Looking up the rest from reference TRBV28 and TRBJ1-5 gives the full variable domain: DVKVTQSSRYLVKRTGEKVFLECVQDMDHENMFWYRQDPGLGLRLIYFSYDVKMKEKGDIPEGYSVSREKKERFSLILESASTNQTSMYLCASSLTRGNQPQHFGDGTRLSIL.

V and J are TRBV5-1 and TRBJ2-2; TRBD1 is a possible D gene (5 bases). CDR3 length: 15 amino acids. V lost 0 bases and J 5 bases, leaving 11 bases between the germline ends. CDR1 is SGHRS and CDR2 is YFSETQ in the germline V gene. The CDR3 here is CASSLVGRVTGELFF. CDR3 bases: TGCGCCAGCAGCTTGGTGGGCAGGGTGACCGGGGAGCTGTTTTTT. The full variable domain, rest sourced from reference TRBV5-1 and TRBJ2-2, is KAGVTQTPRYLIKTRGQQVTLSCSPISGHRSVSWYQQTPGQGLQFLFEYFSETQRNKGNFPGRFSGRQFSNSRSEMNVSTLELGDSALYLCASSLVGRVTGELFFGEGSRLTVL.

J is TRBJ1-1 and V is TRBV6-5; no reliable D call. The germline V gene encodes CDR1 MNHEY and CDR2 SVGAGI. The CDR3 loop spans 13 amino acids. V lost 10 bases and J lost 4, with 16 bases in between. CDR3 protein: CATAYEEGTEAFF. The CDR3 nucleotides read TGTGCCACAGCTTACGAAGAGGGCACTGAAGCTTTCTTT.

V gene TRBV6-5 combines with J gene TRBJ1-5; no clear D. The germline V gene has CDR1 MNHEY and CDR2 SVGAGI. This CDR3 spans 12 amino acids. Trimming stripped 6 bases from V and 7 bases from J, with 10 bases between. This chain's CDR3 is CASRISSQPQHF. CDR3 sequence (DNA): TGTGCCAGCAGGATTAGCTCCCAGCCCCAGCATTTT.

This clone showed up just a few times. The CDR3, as DNA: TGTGCCAGCAGTTACAGGGGGTATCAGCCCCAGCATTTT. Its translation is CASSYRGYQPQHF. V usage is TRBV28 and J usage is TRBJ1-5; TRBD1 aligns across 8 bases. The V gene end was trimmed by 4 bases and the J gene end by 5 bases; junction bases not matched to a gene: 1. Germline V lookup: CDR1 MDHEN, CDR2 SYDVKM. The CDR3 has 13 amino acids.

This chain connects TRBV10-3 to TRBJ1-1; 8 nucleotides match TRBD1. Germline-derived CDR1 and CDR2 are ENHRY and SYGVKD. There are 14 residues in the CDR3. Trimming removed 3 bases from V and 3 bases from J; junction bases left unmatched: 3. CDR3: CAISDRGRDTEAFF. CDR3 nucleotides: TGTGCCATCAGTGACAGGGGGCGGGACACTGAAGCTTTCTTT.

The CDR3 DNA follows: TGCGCCAGCAGCTCGTGGACTAGCGGGAGGGCCTTTACAGAGGGCACCGGGGAGCTGTTTTTT. This encodes CASSSWTSGRAFTEGTGELFF. The chain is built from TRBV5-1 and TRBJ2-2, with 15 bases aligning to TRBD2. V dropped 3 bases and J dropped 4; count of bases not matched to a gene: 16. Germline V gene lookup returns CDR1 SGHRS and CDR2 YFSETQ. The CDR3 loop spans 21 amino acids.